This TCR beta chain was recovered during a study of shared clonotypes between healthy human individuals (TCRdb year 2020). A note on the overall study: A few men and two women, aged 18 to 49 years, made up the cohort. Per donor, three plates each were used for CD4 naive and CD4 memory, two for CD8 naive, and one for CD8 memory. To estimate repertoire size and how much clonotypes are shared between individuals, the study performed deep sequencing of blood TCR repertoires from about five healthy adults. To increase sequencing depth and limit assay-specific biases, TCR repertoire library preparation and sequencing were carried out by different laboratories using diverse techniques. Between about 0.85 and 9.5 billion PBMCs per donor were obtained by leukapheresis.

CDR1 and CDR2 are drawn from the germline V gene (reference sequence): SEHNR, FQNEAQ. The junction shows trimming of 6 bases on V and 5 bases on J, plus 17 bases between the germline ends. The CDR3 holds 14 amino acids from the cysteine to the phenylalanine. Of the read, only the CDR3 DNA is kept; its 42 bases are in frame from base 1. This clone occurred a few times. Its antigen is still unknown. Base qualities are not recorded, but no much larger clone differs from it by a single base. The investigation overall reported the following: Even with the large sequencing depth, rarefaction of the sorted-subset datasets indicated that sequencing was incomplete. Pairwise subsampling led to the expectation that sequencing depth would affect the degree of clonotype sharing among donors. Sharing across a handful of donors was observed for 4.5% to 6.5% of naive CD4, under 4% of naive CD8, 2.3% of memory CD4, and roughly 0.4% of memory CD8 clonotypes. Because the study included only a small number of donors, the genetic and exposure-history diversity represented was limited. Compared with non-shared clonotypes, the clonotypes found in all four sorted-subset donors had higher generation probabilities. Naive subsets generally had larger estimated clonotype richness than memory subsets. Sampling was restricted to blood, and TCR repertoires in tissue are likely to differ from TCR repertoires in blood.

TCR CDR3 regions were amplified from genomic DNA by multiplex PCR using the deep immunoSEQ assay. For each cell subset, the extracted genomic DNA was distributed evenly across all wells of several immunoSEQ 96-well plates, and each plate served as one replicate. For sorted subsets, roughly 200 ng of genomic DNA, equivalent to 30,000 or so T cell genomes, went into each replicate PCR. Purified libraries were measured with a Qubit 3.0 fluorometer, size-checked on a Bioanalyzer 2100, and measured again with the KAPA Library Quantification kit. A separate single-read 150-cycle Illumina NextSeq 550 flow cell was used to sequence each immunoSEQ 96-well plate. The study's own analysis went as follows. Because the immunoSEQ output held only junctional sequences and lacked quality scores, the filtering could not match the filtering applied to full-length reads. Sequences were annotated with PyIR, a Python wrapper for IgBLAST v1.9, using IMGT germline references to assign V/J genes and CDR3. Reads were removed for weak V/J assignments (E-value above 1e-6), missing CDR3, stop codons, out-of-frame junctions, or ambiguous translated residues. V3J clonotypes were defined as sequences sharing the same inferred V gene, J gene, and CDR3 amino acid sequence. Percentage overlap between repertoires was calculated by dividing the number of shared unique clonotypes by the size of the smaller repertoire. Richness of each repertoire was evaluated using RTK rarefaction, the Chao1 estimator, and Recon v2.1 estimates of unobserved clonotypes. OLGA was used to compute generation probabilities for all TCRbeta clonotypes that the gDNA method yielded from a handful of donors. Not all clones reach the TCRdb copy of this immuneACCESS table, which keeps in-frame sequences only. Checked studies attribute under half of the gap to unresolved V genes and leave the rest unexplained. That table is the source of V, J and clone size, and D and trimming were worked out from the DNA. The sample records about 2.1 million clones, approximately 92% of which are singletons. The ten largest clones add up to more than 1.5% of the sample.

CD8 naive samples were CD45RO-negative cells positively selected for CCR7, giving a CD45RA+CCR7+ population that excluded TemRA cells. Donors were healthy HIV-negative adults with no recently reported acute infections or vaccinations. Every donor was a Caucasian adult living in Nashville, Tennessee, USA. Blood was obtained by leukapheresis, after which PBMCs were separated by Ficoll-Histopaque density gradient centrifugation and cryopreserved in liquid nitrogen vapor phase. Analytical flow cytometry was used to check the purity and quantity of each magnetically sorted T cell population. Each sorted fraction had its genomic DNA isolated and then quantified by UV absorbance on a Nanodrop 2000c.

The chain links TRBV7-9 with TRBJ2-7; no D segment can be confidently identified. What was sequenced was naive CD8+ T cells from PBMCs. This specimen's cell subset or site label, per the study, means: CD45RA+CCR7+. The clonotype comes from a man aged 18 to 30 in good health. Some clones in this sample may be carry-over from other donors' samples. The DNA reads TGTGCCAGCAGTCCCATATTAGGACGCGACGAGCAGTACTTC. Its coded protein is CASSPILGRDEQYF.